Shown below are 26 T cell receptor beta chains from a single sample sequenced in a study of control samples from healthy donors and cancer patients. Here immunoSEQ multiplex PCR was the method, and the copy in TCRdb shows in-frame clones only, minus some. Counted here are about 140,000 clones, roughly nine tenths occurring once; the ten biggest clones make up under 9%. The sequenced sample was blood. These receptor sequences come from a man between 18 and 35 years old in good health.

The V gene is TRBV19, the J gene TRBJ2-1, with TRBD2 identical over 13 bases. This CDR3 spans 16 amino acids. CDR1 is LNHDA, CDR2 SQIVND, per germline (reference sequence). Trimming removed 8 bases from V and 9 bases from J; junction bases left unmatched: 13. The CDR3 coding sequence is TGTGCCAGTTTGAAAGGCGGACTAGCGGGGGCCGGTGAGCAGTTCTTC. This sequence encodes CASLKGGLAGAGEQFF.

This chain uses TRBV6-5 with TRBJ1-2, with 9 bases aligning to TRBD1. Germline V gives CDR1 MNHEY, CDR2 SVGAGI. This CDR3 spans 13 amino acids. J lost 5 bases, V lost 10 bases, and 8 bases had no gene match. The CDR3 protein is CATLDRGKYGYTF. The CDR3 DNA reads as TGTGCCACCCTGGACAGGGGAAAATATGGCTACACCTTC.

The rearrangement links TRBV4-1 to TRBJ1-2; TRBD1 matches at 7 bases. The CDR3 totals 14 residues. CDR1 MGHRA and CDR2 YSYEKL come from the germline V gene. Trimming at V came to 0 bases and at J to 8 bases, leaving 6 bases not matched to a gene. The CDR3 DNA reads TGCGCCAGCAGCCAAGATCCGAGGACAGGCGGCTACACCTTC. Its protein is CASSQDPRTGGYTF.

The chain couples TRBV30 to TRBJ1-2; D is perhaps TRBD1 (5 bases). Trimming removed 4 bases from V and 10 bases from J, with 16 bases in between. Germline CDR1 GTSNPN, CDR2 SVGIG (reference sequence). The CDR3 spans 12 residues. CDR3 protein: CAWNTGLLDYTF. The CDR3 region has the DNA TGTGCCTGGAACACGGGACTGCTGGACTACACCTTC.

V and J are TRBV7-2 and TRBJ2-5; 10 positions match TRBD1. The V gene end was trimmed by 1 base and the J gene end by 5 bases; junction bases not matched to a gene: 13. The CDR3 spans 18 residues. Germline loops: CDR1 SGHTA, CDR2 FQGNSA. CDR3 nucleotide sequence: TGTGCCAGCAGCTTAGGGGGGCCGAGACAGGGGGCGCGGGAGACCCAGTACTTC. This sequence encodes CASSLGGPRQGARETQYF.

The chain couples TRBV14 to TRBJ2-1, with 7 bases lining up with TRBD1. From germline, CDR1 is SGHDN and CDR2 FVKESK. V dropped 4 bases and J dropped 15; count of bases not matched to a gene: 9. The CDR3 is 12 residues long. The DNA for the CDR3 is TGTGCCAGCAGCCTACAGGGGCTAACCCGGTTCTTC. It translates to CASSLQGLTRFF.

For the CDR3, the DNA is TGTGCCACCAGTGACGCCGGGACAGGGGGCGCAGGGGGCACTGAAGCTTTCTTT. This gives the protein CATSDAGTGGAGGTEAFF. The genes are TRBV24-1 and TRBJ1-1; TRBD1 matches at 12 bases. Germline values: CDR1 KGHDR, CDR2 SFDVKD. This CDR3 has 18 amino acids. V shed 4 bases and J 4 bases; nucleotides not matched to a gene: 12.

The chain recombines TRBV6-2 or TRBV6-3 with TRBJ2-3; D uncertain. CDR3 length equals 15 residues. The V and J ends lost 3 bases and 0 bases respectively, with 10 bases between them. The germline V gene has CDR1 MNHEY and CDR2 SVGEGT. The chain's CDR3 is CASSYVTVSTDTQYF. The CDR3 bases are TGTGCCAGCAGTTATGTAACGGTTAGCACAGATACGCAGTATTTT.

The V gene is TRBV5-5, the J gene TRBJ1-1; D is undetermined. V was cut by 1 base and J by 2 bases, with 6 bases left in between. Germline V gives CDR1 SGHKS, CDR2 YYEKEE (reference sequence). The CDR3 is 13 residues long. The CDR3: CASSLSANTEAFF. In DNA, the CDR3 is TGTGCCAGCAGCTTGTCAGCAAACACTGAAGCTTTCTTT.

The chain couples TRBV19 to TRBJ1-5; D ambiguous. CDR1 and CDR2 (germline): LNHDA, SQIVND (reference sequence). With 6 bases removed from V and 0 bases from J, the gap between germline ends came to 3 bases. The CDR3 runs to 12 residues. Here the CDR3 DNA reads TGTGCCAGTAGATATAGCAATCAGCCCCAGCATTTT. Translated, it gives CASRYSNQPQHF. The whole variable domain, remainder taken from reference TRBV19 and TRBJ1-5, is DGGITQSPKYLFRKEGQNVTLSCEQNLNHDAMYWYRQDPGQGLRLIYYSQIVNDFQKGDIAEGYSVSREKKESFPLTVTSAQKNPTAFYLCASRYSNQPQHFGDGTRLSIL.

The rearrangement joins TRBV5-1 to TRBJ2-3; a weak D match, TRBD2 (6 bases). V lost 3 bases and J 0 bases, leaving 8 bases between the germline ends. The CDR3 is 14 residues long. The germline V gene has CDR1 SGHRS and CDR2 YFSETQ. The CDR3 DNA follows: TGCGCCAGCAGCTGGGACTCTAGCACAGATACGCAGTATTTT. Encoded protein: CASSWDSSTDTQYF.

The rearrangement uses TRBV4-3 and TRBJ2-2, with D unclear. The CDR3 covers 16 residues. Trimming took off 4 bases at V and 4 bases at J, with 16 bases between the two ends. Germline CDR1 reads LGHNA; CDR2 reads YSLEER. CDR3 bases: TGCGCCAGCAGCCGCCAAGCTATCCCCGGCACCGGGGAGCTGTTTTTT. Translation gives CASSRQAIPGTGELFF.

The chain combines TRBV18 with TRBJ1-3; D ambiguous. The CDR3 loop spans 15 amino acids. V lost 4 bases, J lost 0 bases, and 10 bases lay in between. Germline CDR1 is KGHSH and CDR2 is LQKENI. The CDR3 region is CASSLALSSGNTIYF. CDR3 bases: TGTGCCAGCTCACTAGCACTCTCCTCTGGAAACACCATATATTTT.

This sequence joins TRBV2 and TRBJ2-3; 8 bases align to TRBD1. The CDR3 extends over 15 amino acids. V trimming: 1 base; J trimming: 3 bases; junction bases outside the gene matches: 3. Germline CDR1 reads SNHLY; CDR2 reads FYNNEI. The CDR3 bases are TGTGCCAGCAGTGAAGTGAGACAGGGGACAGATACGCAGTATTTT. Translating it yields CASSEVRQGTDTQYF.

The chain carries TRBV3-1 (or the pseudogene TRBV3-2) and TRBJ2-2; 7 nucleotides match TRBD1. Germline trimming cut 0 bases from V and 4 bases from J; bases unmatched to any gene: 5. The germline V gene encodes CDR1 LGHDT and CDR2 YNNKEL (reference sequence). The CDR3 has 16 amino acids. As DNA, the CDR3 is TGTGCCAGCAGCCAAGACCGGGACAGCAGCACCGGGGAGCTGTTTTTT. Translating it yields CASSQDRDSSTGELFF.

This chain uses TRBV5-1 with TRBJ2-7; the D gene is possibly TRBD2 (6 bases). V was pared by 3 bases and J by 2 bases, with 15 bases between. Germline CDR1 reads SGHRS; CDR2 reads YFSETQ. There are 15 residues in the CDR3. The DNA for the CDR3 is TGCGCCAGCAGCTGGGGGGACCGTGCAACCTACGAGCAGTACTTC. Translated: CASSWGDRATYEQYF.

The rearrangement uses TRBV7-9 and TRBJ2-3; D is unresolved. V shed 6 bases and J shed 2 bases, with 6 bases lying between them. This CDR3 spans 12 amino acids. Germline V gene sequence: CDR1 SEHNR, CDR2 FQNEAQ (reference sequence). CDR3 sequence (DNA): TGTGCCAGCAGGCCGACCACAGATACGCAGTATTTT. Its protein product is CASRPTTDTQYF.

The V call is TRBV7-3, the J call TRBJ1-5; no clear D. In germline, CDR1 is SGHTA, CDR2 FQGTGA. Trimming stripped 5 bases from V and 7 bases from J, with 12 bases between. The CDR3 is 13 residues long. DNA of the CDR3: TGTGCCAGCAGCCCAAGCTGGGGACAGCCCCAGCATTTT. It specifies CASSPSWGQPQHF. Together with reference TRBV7-3 and TRBJ1-5, the CDR3 gives the full variable domain: GAGVSQTPSNKVTEKGKYVELRCDPISGHTALYWYRQSLGQGPEFLIYFQGTGAADDSGLPNDRFFAVRPEGSVSTLKIQRTERGDSAVYLCASSPSWGQPQHFGDGTRLSIL.

The gene calls are TRBV4-1 and TRBJ2-2; 10 nucleotides align to TRBD1. Per the germline V gene, CDR1 is MGHRA and CDR2 is YSYEKL. The CDR3 covers 16 residues. Unmatched junction bases numbered 4, after V lost 3 bases and J lost 3 bases. The CDR3 region has the DNA TGCGCCAGCAGCCAGCTAGGGACAGGGGACACCGGGGAGCTGTTTTTT. This gives the protein CASSQLGTGDTGELFF.

This chain joins TRBV9 and TRBJ1-5; D perhaps matches TRBD1 (5 bases). The CDR3 has 15 amino acids. Germline values: CDR1 SGDLS, CDR2 YYNGEE. V was trimmed by 4 bases and J by 1 base, leaving 12 bases between them. The CDR3 DNA reads TGTGCCAGCAGCCCTCGGGGCCTGAGCAATCAGCCCCAGCATTTT. This encodes CASSPRGLSNQPQHF.

This chain uses TRBV28 with TRBJ1-1; 8 nucleotides align to TRBD1. The CDR3 runs to 15 residues. From germline, CDR1 is MDHEN and CDR2 SYDVKM. The junction had 9 bases not matched to a gene; V was cut back by 7 bases and J by 2 bases. The CDR3 nucleotides read TGTGCCAGCACCGAGACAGGGGACGCCAACACTGAAGCTTTCTTT. Translating it yields CASTETGDANTEAFF.

The chain employs TRBV11-2 and TRBJ1-1; D gene ambiguous. V gave up 0 bases and J gave up 7 bases, with 9 bases separating them. Germline V gene data show CDR1 as SGHAT and CDR2 as FQNNGV. The CDR3 is made up of 13 amino acids. CDR3 sequence reads: CASSLERDGEAFF. DNA of the CDR3: TGTGCCAGCAGCTTAGAGAGGGATGGTGAAGCTTTCTTT.

The V gene is TRBV5-1, the J gene TRBJ1-2; D not certain. The CDR3 runs 14 residues. Germline CDR1 and CDR2: SGHRS and YFSETQ. V shed 4 bases and J shed 4 bases, with 14 bases lying between them. The CDR3 nucleotides are TGCGCCAGCAGCCCCCTCGACCCCTCCTATGGCTACACCTTC. Amino acids: CASSPLDPSYGYTF. Full variable domain (outside the CDR3, taken from reference TRBV5-1 and TRBJ1-2): KAGVTQTPRYLIKTRGQQVTLSCSPISGHRSVSWYQQTPGQGLQFLFEYFSETQRNKGNFPGRFSGRQFSNSRSEMNVSTLELGDSALYLCASSPLDPSYGYTFGSGTRLTVV.

The chain links TRBV4-3 to TRBJ2-3; D not resolved. The CDR3 contains 13 residues. Trimming removed 1 base at V and 4 bases at J, with 6 bases between. The germline gives CDR1 LGHNA, CDR2 YSLEER. The DNA for the CDR3 is TGCGCCAGCAGCCAAGGGGTAGCAGATACGCAGTATTTT. Amino acids: CASSQGVADTQYF.

This chain links TRBV2 with TRBJ2-1; TRBD2 agrees at 12 bases. CDR3 length: 16 residues. The V and J ends lost 6 bases and 8 bases, in that order; junction bases with no gene match: 11. CDR1 is SNHLY and CDR2 is FYNNEI in the germline V gene. The CDR3 DNA is TGTGCCAGCAGACCCTCTAGCGGGGGGGCCCTCTATGAGCAGTTCTTC. Residues: CASRPSSGGALYEQFF.

V is TRBV5-5 and J is TRBJ1-2; possible D gene TRBD1, 5 bases. The V and J ends lost 1 base and 5 bases respectively, with 12 bases between them. The length of the CDR3 is 14 residues. CDR1 and CDR2 from the germline V gene are SGHKS and YYEKEE (reference sequence). DNA for the CDR3: TGTGCCAGCAGCTTGCAGGGATCAGGATATGGCTACACCTTC. This translates into CASSLQGSGYGYTF.